This TCR beta chain was recovered during a study of blood T cell repertoires in COVID-19. The wider study: Sites across the United States, Italy and Spain contributed samples from acute and convalescent COVID-19. Sources were T cells, B-cell-depleted T cells, or PBMCs; the material itself was cDNA or gDNA.

This CDR3 is built from 11 residues. CDR1 and CDR2 (germline): DFQATT, SNEGSKA (reference sequence). Trimming took 3 bases from V and 3 from J, leaving 4 bases between them. The authors' processing: It was from reference gene primer amplification that nucleated cell counts were estimated. The data were produced by immunoSEQ multiplex PCR, yet TCRdb's version contains in-frame clones alone and is incomplete. That table supplies the V and J calls and clone size; D and trimming were determined from the DNA. This table holds about 180,000 clones, about 91% found once. This rearrangement joins TRBV20-1 to TRBJ2-3, with D hard to call. Material for sequencing was peripheral blood. The receptor was isolated from a woman in her thirties with acute or convalescent COVID-19. The CDR3 reads CSASPTDTQYF. The CDR3 bases are TGCAGTGCTAGTCCAACAGATACGCAGTATTTT.